This T cell receptor beta chain was captured by sequencing in a study of identical twins. From the 5' RACE reads, TCRdb called clonotypes with MiXCR, one entry per CDR3 protein. This sample yields just under 650,000 distinct CDR3 sequences, of which about 7.1% are seen a single time; less than 2% belongs to the top ten. J was trimmed by 5 bases and V by 5 bases; bases with no gene match: 1. Germline values: CDR1 MNHNS, CDR2 SASEGT. This CDR3 contains 13 residues. These same data were also listed under a study on yellow fever vaccine responses in identical twins.

Material: PBMCs. The receptor was derived from a woman aged 18-29 years in good health. This chain links TRBV6-1 with TRBJ1-5; TRBD1 agrees at 9 bases. CDR3 region: CASSTGGHQPQHF. The CDR3 DNA follows: TGTGCCAGCAGTACAGGGGGCCATCAGCCCCAGCATTTT.